Here is one T cell receptor (beta chain) with its context. The germline V and J ends were trimmed by 4 bases and 0 bases, with 13 bases remaining between them. Germline lookup yields CDR1 LGHDT and CDR2 YNNKEL (reference sequence). The CDR3 length is 15 residues. The data originate from a study of blood T cell repertoires in COVID-19. TCRdb's copy holds only in-frame clones and misses some; the assay was immunoSEQ multiplex PCR. The sample includes roughly 260,000 clones, around nine tenths seen only once; the top ten take about 10%. This clonotype was sampled from a man aged 35 to 55 who had recovered from COVID-19. Sequenced input: peripheral blood. The chain combines TRBV3-1 (or the pseudogene TRBV3-2) with TRBJ2-7; D not resolved. The CDR3 here is CASSPQMAPSYEQYF. The CDR3 DNA follows: TGTGCCAGCAGCCCACAGATGGCTCCCTCCTACGAGCAGTACTTC.